This is a list of T cell receptor beta chains from one sample in a study of vaccination effects on CD4 cells after COVID-19. The assay was immunoSEQ multiplex PCR, and TCRdb's table has in-frame clones only and misses some. The data contain approximately 44,000 clones, roughly 70% of them seen just once; the ten biggest clones take up approximately 25%. The antigens of these receptors remain unknown. The specimen comprised CD4+ T cells from PBMCs cultured with HCoV-OC43 spike peptides, sampled before COVID-19 vaccination. The origin of the receptors is a human donor who received a COVID-19 vaccine. CDR3s include the opening cysteine and the closing phenylalanine or tryptophan. A D gene is named only where the DNA matches it firmly. Not all rows give a size; the values are once, few, many and, for expanded clones, a class.

d_call clone_size j_call v_call cdr3_aa cdr3_nt
NA NA TRBJ1-2 TRBV5-1 CASSLGGGPSHGYTF TGCGCCAGCAGCTTGGGTGGGGGTCCGTCTCATGGCTACACCTTC
NA once TRBJ2-7 TRBV19 CASSIRESYEQYF TGTGCCAGTAGTATTAGGGAGAGCTACGAGCAGTACTTC
NA few TRBJ1-4 TRBV5-1 CASSVRPAEGKLFF TGCGCCAGCAGCGTACGCCCTGCGGAGGGAAAACTGTTTTTT
NA NA TRBJ2-2 TRBV28 CASSLGGRDTGELFF TGTGCCAGCAGTTTAGGGGGAAGGGACACCGGGGAGCTGTTTTTT
NA NA TRBJ2-1 TRBV24-1 CATSDSLGTSSYNEQFF TGTGCCACCAGTGATTCCCTGGGTACGAGCTCCTACAATGAGCAGTTCTTC
TRBD1 NA TRBJ2-7 TRBV15 CATSRDIPGGPTYEQYF TGTGCCACCAGCAGAGACATTCCAGGGGGACCCACCTACGAGCAGTACTTC
TRBD2 NA TRBJ2-3 TRBV5-1 CASRPSGRGEDTQYF TGCGCCAGCAGACCCTCGGGGCGGGGGGAAGATACGCAGTATTTT
NA NA TRBJ1-6 TRBV29-1 CSVGAGRGSPLHF TGCAGCGTTGGGGCAGGGAGAGGGTCACCCCTCCACTTT
NA NA TRBJ2-1 TRBV5-6 CASSLASGEQFF TGTGCCAGCAGCTTGGCCTCGGGTGAGCAGTTCTTC
NA NA TRBJ1-5 TRBV19 CASNPLWGGRDNQPQHF TGTGCCAGTAATCCTTTGTGGGGGGGGCGCGACAATCAGCCCCAGCATTTT
TRBD2 hyperexpanded TRBJ2-1 TRBV7-2 CASSLEASGSYNEQFF TGTGCCAGCAGCTTAGAGGCTAGCGGGAGCTACAATGAGCAGTTCTTC
TRBD2 NA TRBJ2-1 TRBV6-6 CASSSLAGEYNEQFF TGTGCCAGCAGTTCGCTAGCGGGAGAGTACAATGAGCAGTTCTTC
NA NA TRBJ1-1 TRBV7-8 CASSLFRRDTEAFF TGTGCCAGCAGCTTGTTTCGGAGGGACACTGAAGCTTTCTTT
NA few TRBJ2-2 TRBV11-2 CASSLGWGGGIDTGELFF TGTGCCAGCAGCTTAGGTTGGGGAGGTGGGATCGACACCGGGGAGCTGTTTTTT
NA NA TRBJ1-4 TRBV29-1 CSVAVRTDPNEKLFF TGCAGCGTTGCAGTGAGGACAGACCCTAATGAAAAACTGTTTTTT
TRBD2 NA TRBJ2-7 TRBV6-5 CASRASGGPYEQYF TGTGCCAGCAGGGCTAGCGGGGGCCCCTACGAGCAGTACTTC
TRBD1 once TRBJ1-1 TRBV18 CASSPGQAAKAFF TGTGCCAGCTCACCCGGACAGGCCGCCAAAGCTTTCTTT
TRBD1 NA TRBJ2-2 TRBV5-4 CASSLAGQGATGELFF TGTGCCAGCAGCTTGGCCGGACAGGGGGCGACCGGGGAGCTGTTTTTT
TRBD2 NA TRBJ2-3 TRBV7-2 CASTLLPGLAGGGDTQYF TGTGCCAGCACCCTCCTTCCGGGACTAGCGGGGGGGGGCGATACGCAGTATTTT
TRBD1 NA TRBJ1-6 TRBV6-4 CASSPPPGQLLKCNSPLHF TGTGCCAGCAGTCCACCTCCGGGACAGCTTCTCAAGTGTAATTCACCCCTCCACTTT
NA NA TRBJ1-1 TRBV3-1/TRBV3-2 CASSQEGVRAKAFF TGTGCCAGCAGCCAAGAAGGGGTACGGGCAAAAGCTTTCTTT
NA NA TRBJ2-6 TRBV6-2/TRBV6-3 CASSYSSGANVLTF TGTGCCAGCAGTTACTCTTCTGGGGCCAACGTCCTGACTTTC
NA NA TRBJ1-2 TRBV6-1 CASSDRNLYGYTF TGTGCCAGCAGTGACCGAAACCTCTATGGCTACACCTTC
TRBD2 NA TRBJ2-1 TRBV5-1 CASRPLAGEYNEQFF TGCGCCAGCAGACCACTAGCGGGGGAGTACAATGAGCAGTTCTTC
NA NA TRBJ2-1 TRBV5-1 CASSPMVSIHNEQFF TGCGCCAGCAGCCCCATGGTCTCAATCCACAATGAGCAGTTCTTC
NA few TRBJ1-4 TRBV13 CASSKRWGEKLFF TGTGCCAGCAGTAAGAGGTGGGGTGAAAAACTGTTTTTT
NA NA TRBJ1-1 TRBV6-5 CASSYIGNTEAFF TGTGCCAGCAGTTACATAGGGAACACTGAAGCTTTCTTT
NA few TRBJ1-2 TRBV18 CASSPGFANYGYTF TGTGCCAGCTCACCAGGATTCGCTAACTATGGCTACACCTTC
NA NA TRBJ1-2 TRBV30 CAWSVRPLHGYTF TGTGCCTGGAGTGTCCGACCATTGCATGGCTACACCTTC
NA NA TRBJ1-4 TRBV7-2 CASSLRWQGSGTNEKLFF TGTGCCAGCAGCTTACGGTGGCAGGGATCTGGGACTAATGAAAAACTGTTTTTT
NA NA TRBJ1-1 TRBV19 CASRKGGGWTEAFF TGTGCCAGTCGAAAAGGGGGGGGGTGGACTGAAGCTTTCTTT
TRBD1 NA TRBJ2-7 TRBV20-1 CSASRTGIAYEQYF TGCAGTGCTAGTCGGACAGGGATCGCCTACGAGCAGTACTTC
NA NA TRBJ1-2 TRBV7-6 CASSLGTRGGDYGYTF TGTGCCAGCAGCTTGGGCACCCGGGGGGGGGACTATGGCTACACCTTC
NA few TRBJ1-6 TRBV7-2 CASSSEAWNSPLHF TGTGCCAGCAGCTCCGAGGCGTGGAATTCACCCCTCCACTTT
TRBD1 few TRBJ1-1 TRBV29-1 CSVGTDRTFF TGCAGCGTGGGGACAGACAGGACTTTCTTT
NA NA TRBJ2-1 TRBV19 CASSIGSAMRQFF TGTGCCAGTAGTATTGGATCAGCGATGCGGCAGTTCTTC